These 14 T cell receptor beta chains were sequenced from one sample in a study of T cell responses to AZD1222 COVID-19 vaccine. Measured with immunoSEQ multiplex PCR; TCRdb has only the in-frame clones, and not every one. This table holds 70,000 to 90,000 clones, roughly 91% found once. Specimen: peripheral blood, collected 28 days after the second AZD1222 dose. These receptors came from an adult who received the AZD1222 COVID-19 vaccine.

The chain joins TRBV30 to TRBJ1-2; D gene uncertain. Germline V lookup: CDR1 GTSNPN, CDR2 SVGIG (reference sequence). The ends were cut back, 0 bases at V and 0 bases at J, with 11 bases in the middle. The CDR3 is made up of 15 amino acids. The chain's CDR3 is CAWSVIPSPNYGYTF. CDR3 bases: TGTGCCTGGAGTGTAATCCCGTCCCCTAACTATGGCTACACCTTC.

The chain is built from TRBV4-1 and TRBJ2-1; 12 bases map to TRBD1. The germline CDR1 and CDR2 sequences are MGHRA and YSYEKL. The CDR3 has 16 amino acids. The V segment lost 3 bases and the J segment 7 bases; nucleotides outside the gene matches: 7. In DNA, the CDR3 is TGCGCCAGCAGCCAGGGACAGGGGGCAGGGTTAAATGAGCAGTTCTTC. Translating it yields CASSQGQGAGLNEQFF.

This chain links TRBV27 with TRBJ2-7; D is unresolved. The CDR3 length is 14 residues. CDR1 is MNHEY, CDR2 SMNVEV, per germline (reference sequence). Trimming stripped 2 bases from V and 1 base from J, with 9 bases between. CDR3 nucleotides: TGTGCCAGCAGTTTAGGCCGCAAATCCTACGAGCAGTACTTC. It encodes CASSLGRKSYEQYF.

CDR3 in DNA: TGTGCCAGCAGCCAAGACGGTCTTGGCTACACCTTC. Amino acid sequence: CASSQDGLGYTF. The chain uses TRBV3-1 (or the pseudogene TRBV3-2) and TRBJ1-2; no firm D call. Germline CDR1 reads LGHDT; CDR2 reads YNNKEL (reference sequence). The V end lost 0 bases, the J end lost 7 bases, and 6 bases lay between the germline ends. The CDR3 is 12 amino acids.

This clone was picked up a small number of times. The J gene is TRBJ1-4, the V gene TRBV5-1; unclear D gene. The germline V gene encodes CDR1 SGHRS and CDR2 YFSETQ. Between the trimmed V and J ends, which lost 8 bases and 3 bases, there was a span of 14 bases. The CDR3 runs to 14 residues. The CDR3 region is CASRQGLPNEKLFF. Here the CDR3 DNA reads TGCGCCAGTAGGCAAGGGTTACCTAATGAAAAACTGTTTTTT.

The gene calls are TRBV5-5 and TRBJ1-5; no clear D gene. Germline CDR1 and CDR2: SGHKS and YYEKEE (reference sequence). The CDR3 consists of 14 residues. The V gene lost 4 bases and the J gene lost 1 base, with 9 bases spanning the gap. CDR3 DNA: TGTGCCAGCAGCCAGGATTTAAGCAATCAGCCCCAGCATTTT. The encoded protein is CASSQDLSNQPQHF. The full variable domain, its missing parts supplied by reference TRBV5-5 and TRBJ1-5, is DAGVTQSPTHLIKTRGQQVTLRCSPISGHKSVSWYQQVLGQGPQFIFQYYEKEERGRGNFPDRFSARQFPNYSSELNVNALLLGDSALYLCASSQDLSNQPQHFGDGTRLSIL.

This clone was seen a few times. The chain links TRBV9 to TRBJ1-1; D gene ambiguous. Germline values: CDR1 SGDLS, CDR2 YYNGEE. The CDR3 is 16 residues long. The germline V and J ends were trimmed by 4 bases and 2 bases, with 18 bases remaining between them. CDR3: CASSPTLRTANTEAFF. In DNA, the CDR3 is TGTGCCAGCAGCCCGACCCTCAGAACCGCCAACACTGAAGCTTTCTTT.

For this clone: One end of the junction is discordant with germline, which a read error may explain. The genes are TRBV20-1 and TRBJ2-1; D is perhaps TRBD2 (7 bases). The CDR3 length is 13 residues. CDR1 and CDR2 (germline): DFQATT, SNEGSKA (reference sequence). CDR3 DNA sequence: TGCAGTGCTAGTAGGGGGGGGAACCTCGGCGGGATCTTC. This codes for CSASRGGNLGGIF.

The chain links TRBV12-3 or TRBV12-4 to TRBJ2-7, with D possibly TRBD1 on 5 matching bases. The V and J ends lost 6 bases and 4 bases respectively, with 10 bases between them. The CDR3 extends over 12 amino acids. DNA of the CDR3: TGTGCCAGCAGCGTAGGGGTTTACGAGCAGTACTTC. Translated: CASSVGVYEQYF.

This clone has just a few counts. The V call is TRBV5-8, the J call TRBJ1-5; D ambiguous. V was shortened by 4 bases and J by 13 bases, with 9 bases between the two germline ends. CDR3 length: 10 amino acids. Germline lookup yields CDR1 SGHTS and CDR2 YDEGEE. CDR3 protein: CASSLIHQHF. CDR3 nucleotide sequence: TGTGCCAGCAGCCTAATCCATCAGCATTTT. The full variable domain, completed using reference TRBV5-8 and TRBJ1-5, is EAGVTQSPTHLIKTRGQQATLRCSPISGHTSVYWYQQALGLGLQFLLWYDEGEERNRGNFPPRFSGRQFPNYSSELNVNALELEDSALYLCASSLIHQHFGDGTRLSIL.

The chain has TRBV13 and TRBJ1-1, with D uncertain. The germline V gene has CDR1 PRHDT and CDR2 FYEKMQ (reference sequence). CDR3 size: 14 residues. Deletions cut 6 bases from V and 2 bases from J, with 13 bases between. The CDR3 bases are TGTGCCAGCAGTCCTATGCAGGATAACACTGAAGCTTTCTTT. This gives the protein CASSPMQDNTEAFF. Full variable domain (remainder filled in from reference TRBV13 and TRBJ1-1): AAGVIQSPRHLIKEKRETATLKCYPIPRHDTVYWYQQGPGQDPQFLISFYEKMQSDKGSIPDRFSAQQFSDYHSELNMSSLELGDSALYFCASSPMQDNTEAFFGQGTRLTVV.

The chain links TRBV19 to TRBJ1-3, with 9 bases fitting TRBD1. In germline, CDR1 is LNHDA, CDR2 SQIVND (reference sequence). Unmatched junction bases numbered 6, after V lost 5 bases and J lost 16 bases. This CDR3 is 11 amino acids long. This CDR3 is CASSRRDRVYF. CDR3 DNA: TGTGCCAGTAGTCGCCGGGACAGGGTCTATTTT.

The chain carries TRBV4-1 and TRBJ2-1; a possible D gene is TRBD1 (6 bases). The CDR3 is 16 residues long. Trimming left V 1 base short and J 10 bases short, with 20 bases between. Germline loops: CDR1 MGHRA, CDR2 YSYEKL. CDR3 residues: CASSQAAEGGKREQFF. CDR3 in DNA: TGCGCCAGCAGCCAAGCTGCAGAAGGGGGAAAGCGGGAGCAGTTCTTC.

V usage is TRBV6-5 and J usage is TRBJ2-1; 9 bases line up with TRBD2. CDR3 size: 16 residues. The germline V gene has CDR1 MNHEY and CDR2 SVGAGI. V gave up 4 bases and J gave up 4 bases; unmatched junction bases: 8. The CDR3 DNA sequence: TGTGCCAGCAGTTGGCCGATAGCGGGAGCATACAATGAGCAGTTCTTC. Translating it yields CASSWPIAGAYNEQFF.